One and the same sample provided the 24 T cell receptor beta chains below, sequenced in a study of CD8 T cells in Susac syndrome. RNA amounts of roughly 0.45 to 1 ug underwent reverse transcription with random hexamers. TCRdb reanalysed the immunoSEQ multiplex PCR reads using MiXCR and keeps one entry per CDR3 protein. This table has more than 100,000 distinct CDR3 sequences, roughly 80% appearing once. Material for sequencing was CD8+ T cells from PBMCs. Receptor source: a human donor with multiple sclerosis.

The rearrangement joins TRBV28 to TRBJ2-6; 10 positions agree with TRBD1. The germline V gene encodes CDR1 MDHEN and CDR2 SYDVKM. The CDR3 runs 24 residues. Trimming removed 3 bases from V and 2 bases from J; junction bases left unmatched: 25. CDR3 in amino acids: CASSLLSIYASRGQGITGANVLTF. The CDR3 DNA follows: TGTGCCAGCAGTTTGTTATCCATTTATGCATCTAGGGGACAGGGGATCACTGGGGCCAACGTCCTGACTTTC.

The chain uses TRBV7-9 and TRBJ1-4; D not resolved. Trimming removed 4 bases at V and 0 bases at J, with 9 bases between. Per germline, CDR1 SEHNR and CDR2 FQNEAQ (reference sequence). The CDR3 is 15 residues long. CDR3 sequence (DNA): TGTGCCAGCAGCTGGCCAGGCTCAACTAATGAAAAACTGTTTTTT. It translates to CASSWPGSTNEKLFF.

The chain carries TRBV7-8 and TRBJ1-1; maybe TRBD1 (5 bases). This CDR3 contains 17 residues. Per germline, CDR1 SGHVS and CDR2 FQNEAQ. Trimming pared 4 bases from V and 0 bases from J, leaving 18 bases between. CDR3 in DNA: TGTGCCAGCAGCTCACCCACGGAGCAGGGCGTGAACACTGAAGCTTTCTTT. Amino acids: CASSSPTEQGVNTEAFF. The full variable domain, in which reference TRBV7-8 and TRBJ1-1 provide the parts outside the CDR3, is GAGVSQSPRYKVAKRGQDVALRCDPISGHVSLFWYQQALGQGPEFLTYFQNEAQLDKSGLPSDRFFAERPEGSVSTLKIQRTQQEDSAVYLCASSSPTEQGVNTEAFFGQGTRLTVV.

The genes are TRBV19 and TRBJ2-7, with TRBD2 matching over 9 bases. Germline CDR1 reads LNHDA; CDR2 reads SQIVND (reference sequence). Trimming at V came to 2 bases and at J to 5 bases, leaving 7 bases not matched to a gene. The CDR3 is 15 amino acids. The CDR3 DNA reads TGTGCCAGTAGTATATCAGCGGGAGGATTTAACGAGCAGTACGTC. Translating gives CASSISAGGFNEQYV.

The rearrangement joins TRBV24-1 to TRBJ2-1, with D possibly being TRBD1 (6 bases). CDR1 and CDR2 (germline): KGHDR, SFDVKD. The CDR3 loop spans 16 amino acids. V shed 6 bases and J shed 5 bases, with 19 bases lying between them. The CDR3 sequence: CATSSHRATMDNEQFF. The DNA for the CDR3 is TGTGCCACCAGTTCCCACAGGGCTACAATGGACAATGAGCAGTTCTTC.

This clonotype has only one observation. V and J are TRBV7-9 and TRBJ1-4; TRBD1 aligns across 7 bases. Germline CDR1 reads SEHNR; CDR2 reads FQNEAQ (reference sequence). J lost 3 bases, V lost 5 bases, and 9 bases had no gene match. The CDR3 contains 16 residues. CDR3 protein: CASSPLRGQANEKLFF. In DNA form, the CDR3 reads TGTGCCAGCAGCCCCCTTAGGGGGCAAGCTAATGAAAAACTGTTTTTT.

This rearrangement joins TRBV20-1 to TRBJ2-5; D may be TRBD1 or TRBD2 (5 bases each). The germline V gene has CDR1 DFQATT and CDR2 SNEGSKA (reference sequence). Between the trimmed V and J ends, which lost 5 bases and 5 bases, there was a span of 6 bases. The CDR3 contains 10 residues. CDR3 DNA sequence: TGCAGTGCTTGGGGGGAGACCCAGTACTTC. It specifies CSAWGETQYF.

The table lists this clonotype with a few counts. The rearrangement joins TRBV9 to TRBJ2-5; no clear D gene. The CDR3 has 14 amino acids. From germline, CDR1 is SGDLS and CDR2 YYNGEE. The V end was cut by 0 bases, the J end by 1 base, with 7 bases between. CDR3 residues: CASSVGASQETQYF. The CDR3 region has the DNA TGTGCCAGCAGCGTAGGGGCATCCCAAGAGACCCAGTACTTC.

A single count supports this clonotype. J is TRBJ1-1 and V is TRBV5-4; TRBD1 is a possible D gene (6 bases). This CDR3 region has 13 residues. V shed 6 bases and J shed 2 bases, with 11 bases lying between them. The germline CDR1 and CDR2 sequences are SGHNT and YYREEE (reference sequence). In DNA, the CDR3 is TGTGCCAGCATCAAAGGGGGAAACACTGAAGCTTTCTTT. Its translation: CASIKGGNTEAFF.

The V call is TRBV7-9, the J call TRBJ1-2, with D possibly TRBD1 on 5 matching bases. The CDR3 sequence is 17 residues long. CDR1 and CDR2 from the germline V gene are SEHNR and FQNEAQ (reference sequence). The ends were cut back, 0 bases at V and 3 bases at J, with 17 bases in the middle. Written as DNA, the CDR3 is TGTGCCAGCAGCTTAGCGCGGGGGAAGGGATTGGACTATGGCTACACCTTC. Translation gives CASSLARGKGLDYGYTF.

The chain carries TRBV11-2 and TRBJ2-1; maybe TRBD2 (5 bases). The CDR3 totals 14 residues. Trimming left V 7 bases short and J 4 bases short, with 14 bases between. Germline V lookup: CDR1 SGHAT, CDR2 FQNNGV. In DNA, the CDR3 is TGTGCCAGCACCTCCCTACTAGATTACAATGAGCAGTTCTTC. It yields the protein CASTSLLDYNEQFF. Variable domain in full (rest from reference TRBV11-2 and TRBJ2-1): EAGVAQSPRYKIIEKRQSVAFWCNPISGHATLYWYQQILGQGPKLLIQFQNNGVVDDSQLPKDRFSAERLKGVDSTLKIQPAKLEDSAVYLCASTSLLDYNEQFFGPGTRLTVL.

This clonotype occurred a few times. This chain links TRBV12-3 or TRBV12-4 with TRBJ2-5; the D gene could be TRBD1 or TRBD2 (5 bases each). The CDR3 is 16 residues long. V was shortened by 4 bases and J by 7 bases, with 22 bases between the two germline ends. CDR3 DNA sequence: TGTGCCAGCAGTTCGACTGGGACCCCGCCGATTGGGACCCAGTACTTC. Its protein product is CASSSTGTPPIGTQYF.

The chain has TRBV2 and TRBJ1-1; tentative D call: TRBD1 (5 bases). Germline-derived CDR1 and CDR2 are SNHLY and FYNNEI. V was pared by 2 bases and J by 8 bases, with 15 bases between. The CDR3 covers 14 residues. The DNA for the CDR3 is TGTGCCAGCAGTGAAATGGGACCAGCGTCCGAAGCTTTCTTT. Its translation: CASSEMGPASEAFF.

The V call is TRBV5-1, the J call TRBJ1-1, with 7 bases aligning to TRBD1. V lost 3 bases, J lost 1 base, and 3 bases stayed unmatched. The germline CDR1 and CDR2 sequences are SGHRS and YFSETQ. CDR3 length equals 14 residues. The CDR3 region has the DNA TGCGCCAGCAGCTCCACAGGGGAGAACACTGAAGCTTTCTTT. Residues: CASSSTGENTEAFF.

This clonotype was observed a few times. The chain joins TRBV19 to TRBJ2-4; 8 bases align to TRBD1. CDR1 and CDR2 from the germline V gene are LNHDA and SQIVND (reference sequence). The CDR3 is 16 residues long. Trimming cost V 6 bases and J 4 bases; bases outside gene matches: 11. In DNA form, the CDR3 reads TGTGCCAGTAGCTCCGGACAGGGACTGACAAAAAACATTCAGTACTTC. Protein product: CASSSGQGLTKNIQYF.

About this clonotype: One end of the junction is discordant with germline, which a read error may explain. This chain connects TRBV27 to TRBJ1-2; D gene ambiguous. Germline CDR1 is MNHEY and CDR2 is SMNVEV (reference sequence). The CDR3 extends over 15 amino acids. The CDR3 loop is CASSLSAALDYGHTF. The CDR3 DNA is TGTGCCAGCAGTTTATCGGCAGCCCTAGACTATGGCCACACCTTC.

This clonotype was seen once. Germline is not matched at one junction end, which may reflect a read error. The chain is built from TRBV19 and TRBJ2-1; TRBD2 matches at 9 bases. The CDR3 runs 13 residues. Looked up from germline, CDR1 is LNHDA and CDR2 is SQIVND (reference sequence). The CDR3 loop is CAGSISGSNEQFF. As DNA, the CDR3 is TGTGCCGGTAGTATTAGCGGGAGTAATGAGCAGTTCTTC.

This clonotype showed up just a few times. The chain has TRBV11-2 and TRBJ1-3, with a possible D match to TRBD1 (6 bases). Germline values: CDR1 SGHAT, CDR2 FQNNGV. The CDR3 is 14 residues long. The V and J ends lost 7 bases and 0 bases respectively, with 10 bases between them. The DNA of the CDR3 is TGTGCCAGCACGAACAGGGACTCTGGAAACACCATATATTTT. It translates to CASTNRDSGNTIYF.

The chain uses TRBV27 and TRBJ1-1, with D hard to call. The CDR3 covers 14 residues. The V gene's germline CDR1 is MNHEY and CDR2 SMNVEV (reference sequence). The V end was cut by 6 bases, the J end by 4 bases, with 15 bases between. This CDR3 is CASRRTEEATEAFF. Here the CDR3 DNA reads TGTGCCAGCAGACGAACAGAGGAGGCCACTGAAGCTTTCTTT.

CDR3 loop: CASSLGAGMLSFNQPQHF. As DNA, the CDR3 is TGTGCCAGCAGTTTAGGGGCAGGGATGTTGTCCTTCAATCAGCCCCAGCATTTT. The chain joins TRBV27 to TRBJ1-5; D perhaps matches TRBD1 (5 bases). The CDR3 is 18 residues long. Trimming removed 2 bases at V and 3 bases at J, with 20 bases between. CDR1 and CDR2 from the germline V gene are MNHEY and SMNVEV (reference sequence).

In its sample, this clonotype was seen a few times. The chain couples TRBV5-4 to TRBJ1-1; D ambiguous. Germline V lookup: CDR1 SGHNT, CDR2 YYREEE (reference sequence). V was pared by 0 bases and J by 0 bases, with 12 bases between. The CDR3 spans 16 residues. The CDR3 reads CASSLESRSMNTEAFF. CDR3 sequence (DNA): TGTGCCAGCAGCTTGGAGAGTCGTTCCATGAACACTGAAGCTTTCTTT.

This clonotype appeared a single time. V gene TRBV27 combines with J gene TRBJ2-1, with D maybe TRBD1 (5 bases). CDR3 length: 16 amino acids. Germline assignment: CDR1 MNHEY and CDR2 SMNVEV (reference sequence). V was trimmed by 0 bases and J by 0 bases, leaving 9 bases between them. The CDR3 sequence is CASSLSGQGSYNEQFF. The DNA for the CDR3 is TGTGCCAGCAGTTTATCGGGGCAGGGCTCCTACAATGAGCAGTTCTTC.

The J gene is TRBJ2-1, the V gene TRBV19, with TRBD2 as a possible D gene (5 bases). The CDR3 has 17 residues. V was shortened by 0 bases and J by 5 bases, with 17 bases between the two germline ends. Germline lookup yields CDR1 LNHDA and CDR2 SQIVND (reference sequence). As DNA, the CDR3 is TGTGCCAGTAGTATAGACCGGGAAACCGGGCTTAACAATGAGCAGTTCTTC. It is translated as CASSIDRETGLNNEQFF.

The chain carries TRBV28 and TRBJ2-2; D tentatively fits TRBD1 or TRBD2 (5 bases each). Deletions cut 5 bases from V and 4 bases from J, with 17 bases between. CDR1 MDHEN and CDR2 SYDVKM come from the germline V gene. The CDR3 contains 16 residues. The CDR3 region is CASSLGTRLPTGELFF. CDR3 DNA: TGTGCCAGCAGTCTGGGGACCAGGTTACCCACCGGGGAGCTGTTTTTT.